The 31 T cell receptor beta chains below were found in one sample sequenced in a study of cytomegalovirus exposure and HLA in healthy donors. 60 Vbeta and 13 Jbeta primers were used in PCR. Here immunoSEQ multiplex PCR was the method, and the copy in TCRdb shows in-frame clones only, minus some. The sample consists of approximately 93,000 clones, about 66% of them appearing once. The sequencing input was PBMCs. Receptors were obtained from a boy aged 5-17 years in good health and CMV-seropositive.

The CDR3 protein is CASNRGTNQPQHF. The CDR3 bases are TGTGCCAGCAATCGGGGGACGAATCAGCCCCAGCATTTT. The chain links TRBV28 to TRBJ1-5; possibly TRBD1 for D (5 bases). Trimming left V 7 bases short and J 4 bases short, with 11 bases between. This CDR3 comprises 13 residues. CDR1 and CDR2 (germline): MDHEN, SYDVKM.

This clone was counted only a few times. This chain connects TRBV5-6 to TRBJ2-7, with 8 bases matching TRBD1. The germline gives CDR1 SGHDT, CDR2 YYEEEE. The CDR3 sequence is 14 residues long. Trimming removed 5 bases from V and 3 bases from J; junction bases left unmatched: 7. CDR3: CASSLPGQDYEQYF. In nucleotides, the CDR3 is TGTGCCAGCAGTCTTCCGGGACAGGACTACGAGCAGTACTTC.

This chain uses TRBV5-1 with TRBJ2-7; perhaps TRBD1 as D (5 bases). V was cut by 4 bases and J by 2 bases, with 10 bases left in between. The CDR3 has 13 amino acids. The germline V gene encodes CDR1 SGHRS and CDR2 YFSETQ. The CDR3 sequence: CASSPQTAYEQYF. CDR3 DNA sequence: TGCGCCAGCAGCCCACAGACAGCCTACGAGCAGTACTTC.

The chain links TRBV11-3 to TRBJ1-6; TRBD1 matches 9 bases. Germline-derived CDR1 and CDR2 are SGHNT and YENEEA. J gave up 1 base and V 1 base, and 8 bases lay outside the gene matches. The CDR3 covers 19 residues. Here the CDR3 DNA reads TGTGCCAGCAGCTTAGTCCGGGACAGGGCTCCTTCCTATAATTCACCCCTCCACTTT. Residues: CASSLVRDRAPSYNSPLHF.

The chain joins TRBV5-1 to TRBJ2-3; weak D call: TRBD2 (6 bases). The germline CDR1 and CDR2 sequences are SGHRS and YFSETQ. The V and J ends lost 4 bases and 0 bases respectively, with 18 bases between them. This CDR3 is built from 17 residues. The CDR3 sequence: CASSPVPGVTSTDTQYF. In nucleotides, the CDR3 is TGCGCCAGCAGCCCCGTCCCGGGGGTCACTAGCACAGATACGCAGTATTTT. The full variable domain, in which reference TRBV5-1 and TRBJ2-3 provide the parts outside the CDR3, is KAGVTQTPRYLIKTRGQQVTLSCSPISGHRSVSWYQQTPGQGLQFLFEYFSETQRNKGNFPGRFSGRQFSNSRSEMNVSTLELGDSALYLCASSPVPGVTSTDTQYFGPGTRLTVL.

Concerning this clone itself: Its ends do not fully match the called genes, so a read error is possible. Other nucleotide sequences from this sample produce the same CDR3. This chain links TRBV5-1 with TRBJ2-7; 7 nucleotides match TRBD2. This CDR3 has 14 residues. Germline V gene lookup returns CDR1 SGHRS and CDR2 YFSETQ. CDR3 bases: TGTGCCAGCAGCCCTGGGGGGGGCTCCTACGAGCAGTACTTC. Translating it yields CASSPGGGSYEQYF. The variable domain in full, completed from reference TRBV5-1 and TRBJ2-7, reads KAGVTQTPRYLIKTRGQQVTLSCSPISGHRSVSWYQQTPGQGLQFLFEYFSETQRNKGNFPGRFSGRQFSNSRSEMNVSTLELGDSALYLCASSPGGGSYEQYFGPGTRLTVT.

The gene calls are TRBV30 and TRBJ1-1, with TRBD1 identical over 8 bases. The length of the CDR3 is 16 residues. In germline, CDR1 is GTSNPN, CDR2 SVGIG (reference sequence). With V trimmed by 2 bases and J by 0 bases, 8 bases remained unmatched. The CDR3 DNA follows: TGTGCCTGGAGTACGCCCCGGACAGGGCTGAACACTGAAGCTTTCTTT. Translated, it gives CAWSTPRTGLNTEAFF.

V gene TRBV6-1 combines with J gene TRBJ2-5, with TRBD1 matching over 8 bases. The length of the CDR3 is 14 residues. The V and J ends lost 6 bases and 5 bases, in that order; junction bases with no gene match: 8. Germline-derived CDR1 and CDR2 are MNHNS and SASEGT. The CDR3 reads CASRRTGQRETQYF. The CDR3 DNA is TGTGCCAGCAGGCGGACAGGGCAAAGGGAGACCCAGTACTTC.

V is TRBV5-8 and J is TRBJ2-3; D uncertain. CDR1 SGHTS and CDR2 YDEGEE come from the germline V gene. This CDR3 is built from 19 residues. V was trimmed by 2 bases and J by 2 bases, leaving 24 bases between them. CDR3 bases: TGTGCCAGCAGCTTTTTCTGCCGTCGCACCGTGGCACACACAGATACGCAGTATTTT. Its translation: CASSFFCRRTVAHTDTQYF.

This clone was recorded only once. V usage is TRBV11-1 and J usage is TRBJ2-5; TRBD2 is a possible D gene (6 bases). The CDR3 spans 14 residues. V gave up 5 bases and J gave up 0 bases, with 10 bases separating them. Germline V gene lookup returns CDR1 SGHAT and CDR2 FQDESV (reference sequence). The chain's CDR3 is CASSPGGNQETQYF. The CDR3 region has the DNA TGTGCCAGCAGCCCCGGGGGAAACCAAGAGACCCAGTACTTC.

Concerning this clone: At one end, the junction sequence differs from germline, possibly due to a read error. The chain joins TRBV7-9 to TRBJ1-2, with D perhaps TRBD1 (5 bases). Germline loops: CDR1 SEHNR, CDR2 FQNEAQ (reference sequence). The CDR3 runs 14 residues. CDR3 in amino acids: CASSLVVDTDGYPF. The DNA for the CDR3 is TGTGCCAGCAGCTTAGTGGTGGACACCGATGGCTACCCCTTC.

V usage is TRBV9 and J usage is TRBJ2-7; D may be TRBD2 (5 bases). Germline values: CDR1 SGDLS, CDR2 YYNGEE. The CDR3 is 14 amino acids. The germline V and J ends were trimmed by 4 bases and 3 bases, with 14 bases remaining between them. The CDR3 is CASSPTIEGYEQYF. CDR3 in DNA: TGTGCCAGCAGCCCCACAATAGAGGGCTACGAGCAGTACTTC.

The rearrangement links TRBV19 to TRBJ1-2; tentative D call: TRBD1 (6 bases). Deletions cut 11 bases from V and 0 bases from J, with 13 bases between. This CDR3 is built from 13 residues. Per germline, CDR1 LNHDA and CDR2 SQIVND (reference sequence). The CDR3 DNA sequence: TGTGCCTGTGGACAGACGACTAACTATGGCTACACCTTC. Translating it yields CACGQTTNYGYTF.

The chain joins TRBV6-5 to TRBJ2-7; D gene uncertain. V shed 6 bases and J shed 6 bases, with 15 bases lying between them. Germline CDR1 MNHEY, CDR2 SVGAGI. The CDR3 has 13 amino acids. The chain's CDR3 is CASSPRVVGEQYF. The DNA of the CDR3 is TGTGCCAGCAGCCCTCGTGTAGTTGGCGAGCAGTACTTC.

The chain combines TRBV19 with TRBJ2-1, with 12 nucleotides matching TRBD2. Per the germline V gene, CDR1 is LNHDA and CDR2 is SQIVND (reference sequence). V lost 4 bases, J lost 10 bases, and 8 bases stayed unmatched. The CDR3 is 15 amino acids. The CDR3 DNA reads TGTGCCAGTAGTACAACTAGCGGGAGGCCTCAGGAGCAGTTCTTC. The encoded protein is CASSTTSGRPQEQFF.

This clone was found once. V and J are TRBV19 and TRBJ1-6; D is possibly TRBD1 (6 bases). Trimming pared 7 bases from V and 9 bases from J, leaving 22 bases between. Germline CDR1 is LNHDA and CDR2 is SQIVND (reference sequence). CDR3 length: 16 amino acids. The chain's CDR3 is CASTAYVKGRGSPLHF. The CDR3 DNA sequence: TGTGCCAGTACCGCGTACGTCAAGGGCAGGGGTTCACCCCTCCACTTT.

The rearrangement links TRBV6-1 to TRBJ2-1; TRBD1 is a possible D gene (5 bases). This CDR3 region has 16 residues. Germline V gene sequence: CDR1 MNHNS, CDR2 SASEGT. Trimming took off 4 bases at V and 1 base at J, with 14 bases between the two ends. The CDR3 region has the DNA TGTGCCAGCAGTGTTCGTCCAGGGCAATCCTACAATGAGCAGTTCTTC. This encodes CASSVRPGQSYNEQFF.

V gene TRBV19 combines with J gene TRBJ1-5; D gene unclear. Trimming stripped 1 base from V and 0 bases from J, with 13 bases between. The CDR3 has 17 residues. Germline assignment: CDR1 LNHDA and CDR2 SQIVND (reference sequence). DNA for the CDR3: TGTGCCAGTAGTATAGCGACGGGAGGGAATAGCAATCAGCCCCAGCATTTT. It is translated as CASSIATGGNSNQPQHF.

This chain uses TRBV7-6 with TRBJ2-2, with 8 nucleotides matching TRBD1. The V gene end was trimmed by 1 base and the J gene end by 5 bases; junction bases not matched to a gene: 0. The CDR3 length is 14 residues. CDR1 is SGHVS and CDR2 is FNYEAQ in the germline V gene. The CDR3 DNA reads as TGTGCCAGCAGCTTAGGGACAGGGACCGGGGAGCTGTTTTTT. Translating gives CASSLGTGTGELFF.

The V and J genes are TRBV7-3 and TRBJ1-1, with D perhaps TRBD1 (5 bases). From germline, CDR1 is SGHTA and CDR2 FQGTGA. Trimming cost V 5 bases and J 6 bases, with 13 bases left between them. The CDR3 length is 13 residues. The CDR3 region is CASSAGPSAEAFF. In DNA form, the CDR3 reads TGTGCCAGCAGCGCGGGGCCGAGCGCTGAAGCTTTCTTT. Drawing the rest from reference TRBV7-3 and TRBJ1-1, the complete variable domain is GAGVSQTPSNKVTEKGKYVELRCDPISGHTALYWYRQSLGQGPEFLIYFQGTGAADDSGLPNDRFFAVRPEGSVSTLKIQRTERGDSAVYLCASSAGPSAEAFFGQGTRLTVV.

The V call is TRBV2, the J call TRBJ2-3, with D tentatively TRBD2 (6 bases). The CDR3 has 13 amino acids. Germline V gene lookup returns CDR1 SNHLY and CDR2 FYNNEI. V gave up 5 bases and J gave up 9 bases, with 15 bases separating them. CDR3 DNA: TGTGCCAGCAGTCCTACTAGCTACGGCACGCAGTATTTT. It codes for CASSPTSYGTQYF.

The table lists this clone with a count of one. The chain couples TRBV30 to TRBJ1-1; D is perhaps TRBD1 (5 bases). V lost 8 bases and J 1 base, leaving 14 bases between the germline ends. The CDR3 is made up of 13 amino acids. Germline V CDR1 and CDR2: GTSNPN, SVGIG (reference sequence). CDR3 residues: CAGRVGRNTEAFF. The DNA of the CDR3 is TGTGCCGGCAGGGTCGGTCGGAACACTGAAGCTTTCTTT.

This rearrangement joins TRBV5-1 to TRBJ1-4, with D perhaps matching TRBD1 (5 bases). The CDR3 runs to 15 residues. Trimming shortened V by 1 base and J by 7 bases, and 14 bases separated the two germline ends. In germline, CDR1 is SGHRS, CDR2 YFSETQ. CDR3 DNA sequence: TGCGCCAGCAGCTTGTCGGAAGGGAGGGGTGAAAAACTGTTTTTT. It yields the protein CASSLSEGRGEKLFF.

This clone has more than one count but fewer than ten. The V and J genes are TRBV5-4 and TRBJ1-2; D is unclear. Germline V lookup: CDR1 SGHNT, CDR2 YYREEE (reference sequence). The V gene lost 5 bases and the J gene lost 4 bases, with 12 bases spanning the gap. This CDR3 has 13 residues. In DNA, the CDR3 is TGTGCCAGCAGTCCGGGGTCGGGCTATGGCTACACCTTC. Translation: CASSPGSGYGYTF.

The chain links TRBV9 to TRBJ2-3, with 12 bases that match TRBD2. Trimming took 1 base from V and 4 from J; bases not matched to a gene: 1. Per the germline V gene, CDR1 is SGDLS and CDR2 is YYNGEE. The CDR3 runs to 15 residues. CDR3 DNA: TGTGCCAGCAGCGTACGACTAGCGGGAGCAGATACGCAGTATTTT. Its translation: CASSVRLAGADTQYF.

The rearrangement links TRBV6-5 to TRBJ2-3; D gene unclear. V lost 8 bases, J lost 2 bases, and 8 bases lay in between. Germline CDR1 and CDR2: MNHEY and SVGAGI. The CDR3 has 12 amino acids. This CDR3 reads CASLSSTDTQYF. The CDR3 DNA reads TGTGCCAGCTTGAGTTCCACAGATACGCAGTATTTT.

V usage is TRBV19 and J usage is TRBJ2-7; 7 nucleotides match TRBD1. The CDR3 runs to 13 residues. Trimming removed 6 bases from V and 4 bases from J; junction bases left unmatched: 6. CDR1 is LNHDA, CDR2 SQIVND, per germline (reference sequence). As DNA, the CDR3 is TGTGCCAGTAGCCACAGGGGTATGTACGAGCAGTACTTC. This codes for CASSHRGMYEQYF.

This clone showed up just a few times. The gene calls are TRBV6-5 and TRBJ2-5; weak D call: TRBD2 (6 bases). This CDR3 comprises 11 residues. Germline V CDR1 and CDR2: MNHEY, SVGAGI. Trimming left V 6 bases short and J 5 bases short, with 7 bases between. CDR3 sequence (DNA): TGTGCCAGCAGGGAGGGGGAGACCCAGTACTTC. Protein: CASREGETQYF.

The J gene is TRBJ1-4, the V gene TRBV19; D unresolved. Deletions cut 4 bases from V and 8 bases from J, with 17 bases between. CDR3 size: 15 residues. Germline V gives CDR1 LNHDA, CDR2 SQIVND (reference sequence). In DNA form, the CDR3 reads TGTGCCAGTAGTACTACTCGGGCAGGAGGCGAAAAACTGTTTTTT. Translation gives CASSTTRAGGEKLFF.

The chain combines TRBV6-1 with TRBJ2-5; possible D gene TRBD1, 5 bases. Germline assignment: CDR1 MNHNS and CDR2 SASEGT. V shed 2 bases and J shed 3 bases, with 10 bases lying between them. This CDR3 spans 14 amino acids. CDR3 DNA: TGTGCCAGCAGTGAATCCCCAGGGAAAGAGACCCAGTACTTC. This encodes CASSESPGKETQYF.

V and J are TRBV18 and TRBJ2-3, with 11 positions matching TRBD2. V was pared by 2 bases and J by 3 bases, with 7 bases of the junction left unmatched. CDR3 length: 17 residues. Germline V gene data show CDR1 as KGHSH and CDR2 as LQKENI. CDR3: CASSPGTSGSGTDTQYF. For the CDR3, the DNA is TGTGCCAGCTCACCAGGAACTAGCGGGAGTGGGACAGATACGCAGTATTTT. Filled out from reference TRBV18 and TRBJ2-3, the complete variable domain reads NAGVMQNPRHLVRRRGQEARLRCSPMKGHSHVYWYRQLPEEGLKFMVYLQKENIIDESGMPKERFSAEFPKEGPSILRIQQVVRGDSAAYFCASSPGTSGSGTDTQYFGPGTRLTVL.